This T cell receptor (beta chain) was documented in a study of blood T cell repertoires in COVID-19. Overall study: The United States, Italy and Spain provided the acute and convalescent COVID-19 samples.

Patients in Seattle were enrolled during active infection, then followed longitudinally. The authors' processing: Amplification of reference gene primers provided the estimated nucleated cell counts. The method was immunoSEQ multiplex PCR; TCRdb's version includes in-frame clones alone and lacks a portion of them. Clone size and the V and J calls come from that table; the DNA yielded D and trimming. The sample shows about 180,000 clones, around nine tenths of them seen only once. The source material was peripheral blood. The sequence was collected from a woman in her seventies with COVID-19, enrolled during active disease.

The CDR3: CATSRVGQGYGYTF. The DNA of the CDR3 is TGTGCCACCAGCAGAGTGGGACAGGGGTATGGCTACACCTTC. The chain uses TRBV15 and TRBJ1-2, with 10 bases that match TRBD1. V lost 1 base, J lost 5 bases, and 1 base stayed unmatched. Germline lookup yields CDR1 LNHNV and CDR2 YYDKDF (reference sequence). The CDR3 totals 14 residues.